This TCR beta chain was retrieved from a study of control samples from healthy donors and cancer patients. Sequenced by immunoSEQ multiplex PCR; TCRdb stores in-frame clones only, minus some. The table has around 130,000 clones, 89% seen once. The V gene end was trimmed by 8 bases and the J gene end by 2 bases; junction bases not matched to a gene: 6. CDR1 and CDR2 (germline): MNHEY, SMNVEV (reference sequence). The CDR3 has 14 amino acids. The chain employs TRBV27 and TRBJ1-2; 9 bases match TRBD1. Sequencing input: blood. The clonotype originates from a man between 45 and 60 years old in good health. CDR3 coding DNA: TGTGCCAGCGGCATAGGGACAGGGAACTATGGCTACACCTTC. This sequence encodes CASGIGTGNYGYTF.